This T cell receptor beta chain emerged from a study of shared T cell receptors in the human thymus. Sequenced by immunoSEQ multiplex PCR; TCRdb stores in-frame clones only, minus some. Of about 380,000 clones listed, 95% were seen once; the top ten hold roughly 0.02%. Germline-derived CDR1 and CDR2 are MNHNY and SVGAGI (reference sequence). The CDR3 is 13 amino acids. V was pared by 5 bases and J by 7 bases, with 4 bases of the junction left unmatched. The receptor was derived from a human donor. The sample was thymocytes. The rearrangement uses TRBV6-6 and TRBJ2-4; 8 bases are shared with TRBD1. The CDR3 coding sequence is TGTGCCAGCAGTACAAACAGGGGGAACATTCAGTACTTC. Translation gives CASSTNRGNIQYF.